The TCR beta chain described here comes from a study of cytomegalovirus exposure and HLA in healthy donors. PCR primers comprised 60 Vbeta and 13 Jbeta primers. Only in-frame clones appear in the TCRdb table, and some are missing; sequencing was by immunoSEQ multiplex PCR. Of 85,000 to 100,000 clones in the sample, about two thirds were seen once. This CDR3 contains 17 residues. V shed 4 bases and J 2 bases; nucleotides not matched to a gene: 12. Per germline, CDR1 SGHRS and CDR2 YFSETQ. This TCR derives from a man over 45 in good health and CMV-seronegative. Sequenced: PBMCs. The chain recombines TRBV5-1 with TRBJ2-3; the match to TRBD2 covers 8 bases. The CDR3 DNA reads TGCGCCAGCAGCCCATGGAGCGTCGGGGGGGACACAGATACGCAGTATTTT. It translates to CASSPWSVGGDTDTQYF.